In its sample, the clone carrying this T cell receptor (beta chain) was seen many times. Its antigen remains unidentified. One junction end disagrees with the germline gene, perhaps due to a read error. The CDR3 spans 15 residues. Per the germline V gene, CDR1 is SGDLS and CDR2 is YYNGEE. The sample originates from a study of T cells in Graves' hyperthyroidism and ophthalmopathy. Points from the study as a whole: Most expanded thyroid clonotypes above 0.001 recurred in blood.

Patients were excluded because of uncontrolled infection, other autoimmune disease, pregnancy or lactation. Amplification targeted TCR beta CDR3 regions from RNA transcripts. TCR CDR3 underwent first-round RT-PCR with the HTBI primer set. TCRdb recomputed calls from the multiplex PCR reads with MiXCR, one row per CDR3 protein. The sample yields 300,000 to 450,000 distinct CDR3 sequences, about 13% seen once. The rearrangement links TRBV9 to TRBJ2-3; D may be TRBD1 or TRBD2 (5 bases each). This clonotype originated in a woman between 18 and 30 years old with Graves' hyperthyroidism. The material sequenced was blood. Here the CDR3 reads CANSVAEGFTDTQYF. The CDR3 region has the DNA TGTGCCAACAGCGTAGCTGAGGGGTTCACAGATACGCAGTATTTT.